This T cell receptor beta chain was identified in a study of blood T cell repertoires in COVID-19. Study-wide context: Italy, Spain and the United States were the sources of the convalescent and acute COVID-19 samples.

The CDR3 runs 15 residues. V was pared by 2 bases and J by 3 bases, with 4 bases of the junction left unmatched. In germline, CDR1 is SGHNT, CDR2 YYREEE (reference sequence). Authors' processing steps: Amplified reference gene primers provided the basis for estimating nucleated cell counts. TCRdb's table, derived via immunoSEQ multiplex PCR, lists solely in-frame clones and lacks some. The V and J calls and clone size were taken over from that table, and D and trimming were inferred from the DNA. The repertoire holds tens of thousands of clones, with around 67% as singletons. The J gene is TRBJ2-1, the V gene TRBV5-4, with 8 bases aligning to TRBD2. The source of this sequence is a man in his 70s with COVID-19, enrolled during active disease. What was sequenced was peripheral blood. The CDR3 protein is CASSFTGTSYNEQFF. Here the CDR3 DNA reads TGTGCCAGCAGCTTTACCGGGACTAGCTACAATGAGCAGTTCTTC.